The entry below gives a single T cell receptor (beta chain) sequence along with its context. Germline V CDR1 and CDR2: SGHTA, FQGNSA. The CDR3 is 16 residues long. Deletions cut 5 bases from V and 2 bases from J, with 18 bases between. A TCRbeta library incorporating unique molecular identifiers was prepared. TCRdb re-analysed the PCR reads in MiXCR, keeping a single row per CDR3 protein. This table holds around 700,000 distinct CDR3 sequences, roughly 13% found once. These data belong to a study of T-cell reconstitution after alpha-beta-depleted transplantation in children. The specimen comprised PBMCs, sampled before TCRalphabeta/CD19-depleted stem cell transplant. The TCR originated in a girl aged 2-15 years with congenital amegakaryocytic thrombocytopenia, due to receive a stem cell transplant. The J gene is TRBJ1-2, the V gene TRBV7-2; possible D gene TRBD1, 5 bases. CDR3 in DNA: TGTGCCAGCAGCCAAACCACGGGGCGGAGAAACTATGGCTACACCTTC. Its protein product is CASSQTTGRRNYGYTF.